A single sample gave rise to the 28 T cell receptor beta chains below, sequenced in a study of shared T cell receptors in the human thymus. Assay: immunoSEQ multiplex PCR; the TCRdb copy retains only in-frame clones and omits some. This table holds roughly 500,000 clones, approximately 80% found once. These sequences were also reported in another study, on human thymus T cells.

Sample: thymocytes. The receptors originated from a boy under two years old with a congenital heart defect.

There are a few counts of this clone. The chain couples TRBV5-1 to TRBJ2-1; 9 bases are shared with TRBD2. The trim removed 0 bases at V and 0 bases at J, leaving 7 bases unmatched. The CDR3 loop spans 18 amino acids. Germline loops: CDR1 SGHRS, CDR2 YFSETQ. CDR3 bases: TGCGCCAGCAGCTTGGTACCTAGCGGGACCAGCTCCTACAATGAGCAGTTCTTC. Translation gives CASSLVPSGTSSYNEQFF.

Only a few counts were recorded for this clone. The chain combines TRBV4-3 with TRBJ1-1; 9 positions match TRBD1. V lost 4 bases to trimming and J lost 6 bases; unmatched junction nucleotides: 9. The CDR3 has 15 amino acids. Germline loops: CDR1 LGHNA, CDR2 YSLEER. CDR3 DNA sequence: TGCGCCAGCAGCCTATGGGACAGGGCCCCGGCTGAAGCTTTCTTT. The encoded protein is CASSLWDRAPAEAFF.

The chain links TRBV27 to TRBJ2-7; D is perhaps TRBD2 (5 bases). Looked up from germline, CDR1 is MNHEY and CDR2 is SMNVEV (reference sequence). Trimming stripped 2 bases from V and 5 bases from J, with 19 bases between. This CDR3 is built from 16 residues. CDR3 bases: TGTGCCAGCAGTTTAAAGGGAGCGGTGATCGGCCACGAGCAGTACTTC. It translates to CASSLKGAVIGHEQYF.

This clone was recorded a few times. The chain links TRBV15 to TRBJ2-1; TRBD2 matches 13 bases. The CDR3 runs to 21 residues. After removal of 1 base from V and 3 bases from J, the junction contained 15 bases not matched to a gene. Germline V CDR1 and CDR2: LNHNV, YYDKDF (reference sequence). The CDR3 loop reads CATSRARALRLAGGNYNEQFF. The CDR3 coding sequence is TGTGCCACCAGCAGAGCCCGAGCCCTTCGACTAGCGGGAGGTAACTACAATGAGCAGTTCTTC.

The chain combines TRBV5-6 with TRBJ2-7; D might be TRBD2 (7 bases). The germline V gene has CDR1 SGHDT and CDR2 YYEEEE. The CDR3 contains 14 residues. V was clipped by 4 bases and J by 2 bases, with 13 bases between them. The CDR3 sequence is CASSRGDKAYEQYF. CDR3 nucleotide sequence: TGTGCCAGCAGCCGGGGGGACAAGGCCTACGAGCAGTACTTC.

The CDR3 region is CSVGDNYSGNTIYF. In DNA form, the CDR3 reads TGCAGCGTTGGGGACAATTACTCTGGAAACACCATATATTTT. The gene calls are TRBV29-1 and TRBJ1-3; D perhaps matches TRBD1 (6 bases). Per germline, CDR1 SQVTM and CDR2 ANQGSEA. This CDR3 is built from 14 residues. V was cut by 4 bases and J by 0 bases, with 10 bases left in between.

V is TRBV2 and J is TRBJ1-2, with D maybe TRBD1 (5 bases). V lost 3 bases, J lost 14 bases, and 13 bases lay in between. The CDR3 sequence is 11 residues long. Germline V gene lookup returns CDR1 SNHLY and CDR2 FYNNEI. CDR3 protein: CASSEGGSWTF. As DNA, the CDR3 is TGTGCCAGCAGTGAGGGGGGTTCATGGACCTTC. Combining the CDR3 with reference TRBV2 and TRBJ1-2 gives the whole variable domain EPEVTQTPSHQVTQMGQEVILRCVPISNHLYFYWYRQILGQKVEFLVSFYNNEISEKSEIFDDQFSVERPDGSNFTLKIRSTKLEDSAMYFCASSEGGSWTFGSGTRLTVV.

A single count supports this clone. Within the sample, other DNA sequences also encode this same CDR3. The DNA for the CDR3 is TGTGCCAGCAGCCGGACAGATTCTAACTATGGCTACACCTTC. Protein sequence: CASSRTDSNYGYTF. This chain uses TRBV14 with TRBJ1-2; tentative D call: TRBD1 (6 bases). The CDR3 sequence is 14 residues long. Germline CDR1 and CDR2: SGHDN and FVKESK. V was cut by 4 bases and J by 0 bases, with 9 bases left in between. Drawing the rest from reference TRBV14 and TRBJ1-2, the complete variable domain is EAGVTQFPSHSVIEKGQTVTLRCDPISGHDNLYWYRRVMGKEIKFLLHFVKESKQDESGMPNNRFLAERTGGTYSTLKVQPAELEDSGVYFCASSRTDSNYGYTFGSGTRLTVV.

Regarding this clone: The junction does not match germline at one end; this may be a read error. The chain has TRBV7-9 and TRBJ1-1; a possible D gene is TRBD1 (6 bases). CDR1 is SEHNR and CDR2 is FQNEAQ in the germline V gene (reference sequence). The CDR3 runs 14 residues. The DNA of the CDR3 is TGTGCCAGCAGCTTGGCAGGGGCTGCCTCTGACGCTTTCTTT. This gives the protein CASSLAGAASDAFF.

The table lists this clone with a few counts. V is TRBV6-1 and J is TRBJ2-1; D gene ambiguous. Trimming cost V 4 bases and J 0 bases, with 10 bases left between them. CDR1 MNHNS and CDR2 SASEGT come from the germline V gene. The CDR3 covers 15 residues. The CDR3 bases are TGTGCCAGCAGTGTACCTAAAAGCTCCTACAATGAGCAGTTCTTC. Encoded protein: CASSVPKSSYNEQFF.

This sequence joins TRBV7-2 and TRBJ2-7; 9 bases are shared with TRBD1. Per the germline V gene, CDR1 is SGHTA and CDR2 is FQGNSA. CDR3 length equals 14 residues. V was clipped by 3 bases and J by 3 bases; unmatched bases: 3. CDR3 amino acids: CASSLDRGGYEQYF. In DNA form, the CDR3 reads TGTGCCAGCAGCTTGGACAGGGGCGGCTACGAGCAGTACTTC. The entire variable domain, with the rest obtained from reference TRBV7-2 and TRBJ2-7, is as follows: GAGVSQSPSNKVTEKGKDVELRCDPISGHTALYWYRQSLGQGLEFLIYFQGNSAPDKSGLPSDRFSAERTGGSVSTLTIQRTQQEDSAVYLCASSLDRGGYEQYFGPGTRLTVT.

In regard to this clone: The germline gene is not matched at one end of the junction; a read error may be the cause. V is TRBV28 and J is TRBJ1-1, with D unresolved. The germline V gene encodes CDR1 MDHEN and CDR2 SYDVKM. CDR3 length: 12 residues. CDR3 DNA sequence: TGTGCCAGTAGTTTGGCGCGGAATGAAGCTTTCTTT. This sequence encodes CASSLARNEAFF.

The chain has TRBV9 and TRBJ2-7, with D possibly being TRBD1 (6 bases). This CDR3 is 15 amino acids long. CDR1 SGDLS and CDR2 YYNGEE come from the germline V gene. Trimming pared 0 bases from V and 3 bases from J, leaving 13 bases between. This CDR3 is CASSVEQGSLYEQYF. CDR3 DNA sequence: TGTGCCAGCAGCGTAGAACAGGGTAGCCTCTACGAGCAGTACTTC.

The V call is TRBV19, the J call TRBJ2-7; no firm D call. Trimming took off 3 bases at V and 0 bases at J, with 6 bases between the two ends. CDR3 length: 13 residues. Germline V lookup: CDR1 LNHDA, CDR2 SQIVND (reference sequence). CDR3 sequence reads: CASSILYSYEQYF. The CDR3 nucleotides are TGTGCCAGTAGTATCCTATACTCCTACGAGCAGTACTTC.

Here the CDR3 DNA reads TGTGCCAGCAGTTTCTTGGCGGGGGGTCTGGATACGCAGTATTTT. Translated: CASSFLAGGLDTQYF. The chain uses TRBV27 and TRBJ2-3; TRBD2 matches at 8 bases. The ends lost 3 bases at V and 6 bases at J; junction bases unmatched: 8. The germline V gene encodes CDR1 MNHEY and CDR2 SMNVEV (reference sequence). This CDR3 has 15 residues.

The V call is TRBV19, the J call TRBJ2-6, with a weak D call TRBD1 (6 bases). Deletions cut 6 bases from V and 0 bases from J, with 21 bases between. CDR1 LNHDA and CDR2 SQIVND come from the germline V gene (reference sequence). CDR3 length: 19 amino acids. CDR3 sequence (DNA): TGTGCCAGTAGGAGGGGGTACAGGGCAACCTTCTCTGGGGCCAACGTCCTGACTTTC. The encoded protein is CASRRGYRATFSGANVLTF. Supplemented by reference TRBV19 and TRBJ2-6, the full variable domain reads DGGITQSPKYLFRKEGQNVTLSCEQNLNHDAMYWYRQDPGQGLRLIYYSQIVNDFQKGDIAEGYSVSREKKESFPLTVTSAQKNPTAFYLCASRRGYRATFSGANVLTFGAGSRLTVL.

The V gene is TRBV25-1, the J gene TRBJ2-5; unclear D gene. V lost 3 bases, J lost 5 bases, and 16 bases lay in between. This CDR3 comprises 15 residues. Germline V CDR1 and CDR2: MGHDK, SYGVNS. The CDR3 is CASSDCGPPGETQYF. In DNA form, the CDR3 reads TGTGCCAGCAGTGATTGTGGTCCCCCCGGTGAGACCCAGTACTTC.

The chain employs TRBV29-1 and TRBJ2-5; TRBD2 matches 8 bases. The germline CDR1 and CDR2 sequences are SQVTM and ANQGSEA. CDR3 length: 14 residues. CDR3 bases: TGCAGTGCAAATGGTCGGGAGGGCCGGAAGACCCAGTACTTC. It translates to CSANGREGRKTQYF.

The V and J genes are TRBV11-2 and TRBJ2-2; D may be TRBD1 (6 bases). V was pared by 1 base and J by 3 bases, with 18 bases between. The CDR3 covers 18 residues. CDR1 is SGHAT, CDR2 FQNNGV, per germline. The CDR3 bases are TGTGCCAGCAGCTTAGTATATGGGGCAGGGGCTTACACCGGGGAGCTGTTTTTT. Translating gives CASSLVYGAGAYTGELFF.

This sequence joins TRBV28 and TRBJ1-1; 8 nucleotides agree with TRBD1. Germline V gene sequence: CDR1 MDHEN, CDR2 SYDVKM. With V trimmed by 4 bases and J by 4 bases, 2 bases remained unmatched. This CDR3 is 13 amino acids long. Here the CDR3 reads CASSSGQGTEAFF. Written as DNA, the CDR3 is TGTGCCAGCAGTTCAGGACAGGGCACTGAAGCTTTCTTT.

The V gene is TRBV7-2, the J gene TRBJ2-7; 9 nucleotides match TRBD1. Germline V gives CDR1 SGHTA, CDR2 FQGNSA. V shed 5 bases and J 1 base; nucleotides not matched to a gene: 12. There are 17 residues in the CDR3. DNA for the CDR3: TGTGCCAGCAGCATCCTCTCCGGGACAGGGAGATCCTACGAGCAGTACTTC. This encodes CASSILSGTGRSYEQYF.

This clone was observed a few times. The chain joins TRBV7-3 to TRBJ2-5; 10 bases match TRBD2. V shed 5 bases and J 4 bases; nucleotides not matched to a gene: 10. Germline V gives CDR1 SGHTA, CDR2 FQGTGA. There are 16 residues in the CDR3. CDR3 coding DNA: TGTGCCAGCAGCCCGCGGGGAGCGGGAGGGAGAGAGACCCAGTACTTC. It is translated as CASSPRGAGGRETQYF. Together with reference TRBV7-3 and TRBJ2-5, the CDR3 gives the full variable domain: GAGVSQTPSNKVTEKGKYVELRCDPISGHTALYWYRQSLGQGPEFLIYFQGTGAADDSGLPNDRFFAVRPEGSVSTLKIQRTERGDSAVYLCASSPRGAGGRETQYFGPGTRLLVL.

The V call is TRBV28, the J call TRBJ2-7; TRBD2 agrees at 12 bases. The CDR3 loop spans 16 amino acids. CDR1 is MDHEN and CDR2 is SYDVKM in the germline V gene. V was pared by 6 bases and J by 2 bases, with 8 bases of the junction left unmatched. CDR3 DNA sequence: TGTGCCAGCAGCTCAACACTAGCGGGAGGACCCTACGAGCAGTACTTC. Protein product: CASSSTLAGGPYEQYF.

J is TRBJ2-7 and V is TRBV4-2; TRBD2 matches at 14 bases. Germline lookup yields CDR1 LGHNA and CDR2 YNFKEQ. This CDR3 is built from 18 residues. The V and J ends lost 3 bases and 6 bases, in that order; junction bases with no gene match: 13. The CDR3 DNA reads TGTGCCAGCAGCCATCCGGGACTAGCGGGGGAGGGAGCTCCCGAGCAGTACTTC. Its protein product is CASSHPGLAGEGAPEQYF.

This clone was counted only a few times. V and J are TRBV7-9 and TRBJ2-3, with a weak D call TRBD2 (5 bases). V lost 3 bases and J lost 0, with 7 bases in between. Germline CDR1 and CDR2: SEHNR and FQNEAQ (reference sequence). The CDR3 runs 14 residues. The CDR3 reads CASSLGVSTDTQYF. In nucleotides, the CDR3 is TGTGCCAGCAGCTTGGGAGTCAGCACAGATACGCAGTATTTT.

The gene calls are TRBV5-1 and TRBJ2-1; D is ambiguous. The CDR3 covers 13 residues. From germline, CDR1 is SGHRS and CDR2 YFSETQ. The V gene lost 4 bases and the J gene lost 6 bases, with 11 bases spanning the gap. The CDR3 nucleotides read TGCGCCAGCAGCCCGAGTCCCGGCAATGAGCAGTTCTTC. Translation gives CASSPSPGNEQFF.

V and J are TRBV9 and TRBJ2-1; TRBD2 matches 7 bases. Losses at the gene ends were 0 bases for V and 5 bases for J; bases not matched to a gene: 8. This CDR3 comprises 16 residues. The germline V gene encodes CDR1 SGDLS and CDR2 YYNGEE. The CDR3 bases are TGTGCCAGCAGCGTAGAGATCGTTGGGACTAACAATGAGCAGTTCTTC. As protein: CASSVEIVGTNNEQFF.

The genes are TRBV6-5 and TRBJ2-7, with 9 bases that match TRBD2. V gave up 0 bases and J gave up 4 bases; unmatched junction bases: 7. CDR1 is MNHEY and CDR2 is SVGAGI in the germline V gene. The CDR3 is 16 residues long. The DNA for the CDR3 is TGTGCCAGCAGTTACTCGATTGGGCTAGCGGGGTACGAGCAGTACTTC. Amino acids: CASSYSIGLAGYEQYF.